This is a list of T cell receptor beta chains from one sample in a study of identical twins. A single record per CDR3 protein comes from TCRdb applying MiXCR to the 5' RACE reads. The sample lists about 500,000 distinct CDR3 sequences, 13% to 15% seen once, with approximately 0.98% in the top ten. Another study also made use of these data, one on yellow fever vaccine responses in identical twins.

Sequencing used CD4+ T cells sorted from blood. The source of these receptors is a woman aged 18 to 35 in good health. Each CDR3 is given with its conserved first and last residue. Fields, in order: V gene, D gene, J gene, clone size, CDR3 protein, CDR3 DNA. D genes are given only for firm matches. The size of a clone is reported for some rows only, either as once, few or many, or as a class for expanded clones.

V gene: TRBV12-3/TRBV12-4; D gene: .; J gene: TRBJ1-1; clone size: many; CDR3 protein: CASSFQTEAFF; CDR3 DNA: TGTGCCAGCAGTTTTCAGACTGAAGCTTTCTTT
V gene: TRBV12-3/TRBV12-4; D gene: TRBD1; J gene: TRBJ2-7; clone size: many; CDR3 protein: CASSMRDRGYEQYF; CDR3 DNA: TGTGCCAGCAGTATGCGGGACAGGGGCTACGAGCAGTACTTC
V gene: TRBV21-1; D gene: .; J gene: TRBJ2-7; clone size: few; CDR3 protein: CASSKVGTWGSAYEQYF; CDR3 DNA: TGTGCCAGCAGCAAAGTGGGGACATGGGGATCCGCCTACGAGCAGTACTTC
V gene: TRBV4-1; D gene: .; J gene: TRBJ2-1; clone size: few; CDR3 protein: CASSQLIASYNEQFF; CDR3 DNA: TGCGCCAGCAGCCAACTCATAGCCTCCTACAATGAGCAGTTCTTC
V gene: TRBV5-6; D gene: .; J gene: TRBJ2-5; clone size: many; CDR3 protein: CASRGVRETQYF; CDR3 DNA: TGTGCCAGCCGTGGGGTACGAGAGACCCAGTACTTC
V gene: TRBV29-1; D gene: .; J gene: TRBJ2-7; clone size: few; CDR3 protein: CSVPHEGTRPYEQYF; CDR3 DNA: TGCAGCGTCCCCCACGAGGGAACCCGACCCTACGAGCAGTACTTC
V gene: TRBV7-8; D gene: .; J gene: TRBJ2-5; clone size: .; CDR3 protein: CASSAGTHQETQYF; CDR3 DNA: TGTGCCAGCAGCGCTGGGACACACCAAGAGACCCAGTACTTC
V gene: TRBV20-1; D gene: TRBD2; J gene: TRBJ2-3; clone size: .; CDR3 protein: CSARSGRDYTQYF; CDR3 DNA: TGCAGTGCTAGAAGCGGGAGGGATTATACGCAGTATTTT
V gene: TRBV3-1; D gene: .; J gene: TRBJ2-3; clone size: few; CDR3 protein: CASSIASPMDTQYF; CDR3 DNA: TGTGCCAGCAGCATCGCCTCTCCGATGGATACGCAGTATTTT
V gene: TRBV20-1; D gene: TRBD2; J gene: TRBJ2-1; clone size: few; CDR3 protein: CSAADTLAGFFF; CDR3 DNA: TGCAGTGCTGCCGATACGCTAGCGGGGTTTTTCTTC
V gene: TRBV20-1; D gene: TRBD1; J gene: TRBJ2-7; clone size: .; CDR3 protein: CSSPVGTELYEQYF; CDR3 DNA: TGCAGTTCCCCGGTTGGGACAGAGCTCTACGAGCAGTACTTC
V gene: TRBV5-5; D gene: .; J gene: TRBJ2-5; clone size: few; CDR3 protein: CASSLANGARETQYF; CDR3 DNA: TGTGCCAGCAGCTTGGCCAACGGGGCCCGAGAGACCCAGTACTTC
V gene: TRBV5-1; D gene: .; J gene: TRBJ2-3; clone size: many; CDR3 protein: CASSLPGDTQYF; CDR3 DNA: TGTGCCAGCAGCCTCCCAGGAGATACGCAGTATTTT
V gene: TRBV12-3/TRBV12-4; D gene: TRBD1; J gene: TRBJ1-2; clone size: .; CDR3 protein: CASRTGYGYTF; CDR3 DNA: TGTGCCAGCAGGACAGGGTATGGCTACACCTTC
V gene: TRBV2; D gene: TRBD1; J gene: TRBJ1-2; clone size: few; CDR3 protein: CASSGETGRYGYTF; CDR3 DNA: TGTGCCAGCAGTGGAGAGACAGGGCGGTATGGCTACACCTTC
V gene: TRBV10-3; D gene: .; J gene: TRBJ1-4; clone size: .; CDR3 protein: CAISESLGLGEKLFF; CDR3 DNA: TGTGCCATCAGTGAGTCGCTGGGTTTAGGTGAAAAACTGTTTTTT
V gene: TRBV20-1; D gene: .; J gene: TRBJ2-1; clone size: few; CDR3 protein: CSARAQLDQFF; CDR3 DNA: TGCAGTGCTAGAGCTCAGCTGGACCAGTTCTTC
V gene: TRBV5-1; D gene: .; J gene: TRBJ2-3; clone size: few; CDR3 protein: CASSNGQITDTQYF; CDR3 DNA: TGCGCCAGCAGCAATGGACAGATCACAGATACGCAGTATTTT
V gene: TRBV12-3/TRBV12-4; D gene: .; J gene: TRBJ1-5; clone size: few; CDR3 protein: CASSLVSSQPQHF; CDR3 DNA: TGTGCCAGCAGTTTAGTCTCAAGTCAGCCCCAGCATTTT
V gene: TRBV12-3/TRBV12-4; D gene: TRBD1; J gene: TRBJ1-1; clone size: many; CDR3 protein: CASRSGTGGLNTEAFF; CDR3 DNA: TGTGCCAGCAGATCCGGGACAGGGGGCCTGAACACTGAAGCTTTCTTT
V gene: TRBV7-9; D gene: .; J gene: TRBJ1-5; clone size: .; CDR3 protein: CASSSRGDGNQPQHF; CDR3 DNA: TGTGCCAGCAGCTCAAGGGGAGACGGCAATCAGCCCCAGCATTTT
V gene: TRBV7-2; D gene: .; J gene: TRBJ2-3; clone size: .; CDR3 protein: CASSAGLPTQYF; CDR3 DNA: TGTGCCAGCAGCGCGGGTCTACCTACGCAGTATTTT
V gene: TRBV12-3/TRBV12-4; D gene: TRBD2; J gene: TRBJ2-5; clone size: .; CDR3 protein: CASSQRTSGSETQYF; CDR3 DNA: TGTGCCAGCAGTCAGAGGACTAGCGGGAGTGAGACCCAGTACTTC
V gene: TRBV7-2; D gene: .; J gene: TRBJ1-6; clone size: few; CDR3 protein: CASSLVGEGSSPLHF; CDR3 DNA: TGTGCCAGCAGCTTAGTGGGTGAGGGGTCCTCACCCCTCCACTTT
V gene: TRBV7-7; D gene: .; J gene: TRBJ2-7; clone size: few; CDR3 protein: CASSPLPSGEQYF; CDR3 DNA: TGTGCTAGCAGCCCTCTCCCCTCTGGCGAGCAGTACTTC
V gene: TRBV27; D gene: .; J gene: TRBJ2-5; clone size: .; CDR3 protein: CASTGGSQETQYF; CDR3 DNA: TGTGCCAGTACTGGGGGCAGCCAAGAGACCCAGTACTTC
V gene: TRBV6-5; D gene: .; J gene: TRBJ2-5; clone size: .; CDR3 protein: CASSIDVWGRETQYF; CDR3 DNA: TGTGCCAGCAGTATCGACGTGTGGGGCCGGGAGACCCAGTACTTC
V gene: TRBV29-1; D gene: .; J gene: TRBJ2-3; clone size: few; CDR3 protein: CSVGEVDTQYF; CDR3 DNA: TGCAGCGTTGGAGAGGTAGATACGCAGTATTTT
V gene: TRBV11-2; D gene: .; J gene: TRBJ2-7; clone size: .; CDR3 protein: CASSLSVSSSYEQYF; CDR3 DNA: TGTGCCAGCAGCTTATCGGTATCGAGCTCCTACGAGCAGTACTTC
V gene: TRBV11-2; D gene: .; J gene: TRBJ1-2; clone size: .; CDR3 protein: CASGTVSRPNYGYTF; CDR3 DNA: TGTGCCAGCGGAACTGTTTCGCGGCCTAACTATGGCTACACCTTC
V gene: TRBV7-9; D gene: .; J gene: TRBJ2-7; clone size: many; CDR3 protein: CASSPSRTYEQYF; CDR3 DNA: TGTGCCAGCAGCCCCTCGCGTACATACGAGCAGTACTTC
V gene: TRBV6-1; D gene: TRBD1; J gene: TRBJ2-1; clone size: few; CDR3 protein: CASSDATGSYEQFF; CDR3 DNA: TGTGCCAGCAGTGACGCGACAGGGTCATATGAGCAGTTCTTC
V gene: TRBV29-1; D gene: TRBD2; J gene: TRBJ2-7; clone size: .; CDR3 protein: CSVGVGRGSSYEQYF; CDR3 DNA: TGCAGCGTTGGAGTAGGGAGGGGATCCTCCTACGAGCAGTACTTC
V gene: TRBV5-1; D gene: TRBD2; J gene: TRBJ2-7; clone size: few; CDR3 protein: CASSSLAGGPNAQYF; CDR3 DNA: TGCGCCAGCAGCTCCTTAGCGGGAGGGCCCAACGCGCAGTACTTC
V gene: TRBV10-3; D gene: TRBD2; J gene: TRBJ2-1; clone size: .; CDR3 protein: CAISGQREDSYNEQFF; CDR3 DNA: TGTGCCATCAGTGGCCAGCGGGAGGACTCTTACAATGAGCAGTTCTTC
V gene: TRBV28; D gene: .; J gene: TRBJ2-5; clone size: few; CDR3 protein: CASSSGTAVAETQYF; CDR3 DNA: TGTGCCAGCAGTAGCGGGACAGCGGTGGCGGAGACCCAGTACTTC
V gene: TRBV6-2/TRBV6-3; D gene: TRBD1; J gene: TRBJ1-5; clone size: .; CDR3 protein: CASRTQGAESQPQHF; CDR3 DNA: TGTGCCAGCAGAACACAGGGGGCTGAGTCTCAGCCCCAGCATTTT
V gene: TRBV20-1; D gene: TRBD1; J gene: TRBJ2-1; clone size: few; CDR3 protein: CSAIPGTGPNYNEQFF; CDR3 DNA: TGCAGTGCTATCCCCGGGACAGGACCTAACTACAATGAGCAGTTCTTC
V gene: TRBV7-2; D gene: .; J gene: TRBJ2-1; clone size: few; CDR3 protein: CASSFPGGEQFF; CDR3 DNA: TGTGCCAGCAGCTTCCCTGGCGGTGAGCAGTTCTTC
V gene: TRBV7-8; D gene: .; J gene: TRBJ2-5; clone size: .; CDR3 protein: CASSLYRWETQYF; CDR3 DNA: TGTGCCAGCAGCCTCTACAGGTGGGAGACCCAGTACTTC
V gene: TRBV10-3; D gene: .; J gene: TRBJ1-1; clone size: .; CDR3 protein: CAISGREVNTEAFF; CDR3 DNA: TGTGCCATCAGTGGAAGGGAGGTGAACACTGAAGCTTTCTTT
V gene: TRBV28; D gene: TRBD1; J gene: TRBJ2-3; clone size: few; CDR3 protein: CASSVSGTGSTDTQYF; CDR3 DNA: TGTGCCAGCAGTGTCTCCGGGACAGGCAGCACAGATACGCAGTATTTT
V gene: TRBV9; D gene: .; J gene: TRBJ1-4; clone size: .; CDR3 protein: CASSAQVGINEKLFF; CDR3 DNA: TGTGCCAGCAGCGCCCAAGTGGGGATTAATGAAAAACTGTTTTTT
V gene: TRBV18; D gene: .; J gene: TRBJ1-2; clone size: few; CDR3 protein: CASSPQGFDGYTF; CDR3 DNA: TGTGCCAGCTCACCACAGGGATTCGATGGCTACACCTTC
V gene: TRBV30; D gene: TRBD2; J gene: TRBJ2-7; clone size: .; CDR3 protein: CAWRGTSVGEQYF; CDR3 DNA: TGTGCCTGGAGGGGGACTAGCGTGGGCGAGCAGTACTTC
V gene: TRBV20-1; D gene: TRBD2; J gene: TRBJ2-1; clone size: many; CDR3 protein: CSAPGLAGWSEQFF; CDR3 DNA: TGCAGTGCCCCCGGACTAGCGGGATGGAGTGAGCAGTTCTTC
V gene: TRBV6-1; D gene: TRBD1; J gene: TRBJ1-2; clone size: .; CDR3 protein: CASSRTERDRNYGYTF; CDR3 DNA: TGTGCCAGCAGTCGCACCGAAAGGGACAGGAACTATGGCTACACCTTC
V gene: TRBV11-2; D gene: TRBD2; J gene: TRBJ2-1; clone size: many; CDR3 protein: CASSDKAGGPFEQFF; CDR3 DNA: TGTGCCAGCAGCGATAAAGCGGGGGGGCCTTTTGAGCAGTTCTTC
V gene: TRBV7-9; D gene: .; J gene: TRBJ1-1; clone size: few; CDR3 protein: CASSARGPAEAFF; CDR3 DNA: TGTGCCAGCAGCGCCCGGGGGCCCGCTGAAGCTTTCTTT
V gene: TRBV6-5; D gene: .; J gene: TRBJ1-1; clone size: many; CDR3 protein: CASARGNTEAFF; CDR3 DNA: TGTGCCAGCGCCCGGGGTAACACTGAAGCTTTCTTT
V gene: TRBV11-3; D gene: .; J gene: TRBJ2-3; clone size: .; CDR3 protein: CASSPMAGSDTQYF; CDR3 DNA: TGTGCCAGCAGCCCCATGGCAGGGTCAGATACGCAGTATTTT
V gene: TRBV27; D gene: .; J gene: TRBJ2-5; clone size: many; CDR3 protein: CASSFRGSETQYF; CDR3 DNA: TGTGCCAGCAGTTTTCGGGGTTCAGAGACCCAGTACTTC